This T cell receptor beta chain was recovered during a study of T cell responses to AZD1222 COVID-19 vaccine. In regard to this clone: Its antigen is unidentified.

General study results and limits: Spike-specific TCR repertoires showed rising breadth and depth after two AZD1222 doses.

After removal of 3 bases from V and 5 bases from J, the junction contained 5 bases not matched to a gene. This CDR3 has 15 residues. Germline V CDR1 and CDR2: SGHRS, YFSETQ. Clones were sequenced by immunoSEQ multiplex PCR, and TCRdb holds only the in-frame ones, with some missing. The repertoire holds roughly 130,000 clones, about nine tenths seen once, with approximately 1.4% in the top ten. The input for sequencing was peripheral blood, taken on day 0 of AZD1222 vaccination. The rearrangement uses TRBV5-1 and TRBJ2-5, with 12 nucleotides matching TRBD2. The TCR was taken from an adult in good health. The DNA of the CDR3 is TGCGCCAGCAGCTCCTCTAGCGGGGGGGTTGAGACCCAGTACTTC. Encoded protein: CASSSSSGGVETQYF.